The T cell receptor (beta chain) under discussion was sequenced for a study of T cell repertoires in cytomegalovirus infection (dated by TCRdb to between 2018 and 2020). Regarding the study in general: The peptide stimulations were aimed at well-studied HLA-B-restricted epitopes as well as recently identified HLA-C-restricted CMV epitopes, whose presentation resists viral immunomodulation. Donor HLA type was relevant to the analysis, as public TCR beta signatures indicated carriage of CMV infection together with the matching HLA type. Beyond this particular receptor, the publication reports: The ex vivo response was dominated by HLA-C-restricted CMV-specific TCR beta clonotypes, which also provided the single most frequent clonotype in two of eight donors. In both this cohort and an independent cohort of approximately 350 donors, the cumulative frequency of public TCR beta family members distinguished carriers of CMV infection plus the relevant HLA type.

Instrument on record: Illumina HiSeq 1500. Through fastp at Q25 and MiXCR, TCRdb rebuilt clones from the public reads, retaining in-frame beta chains. Every CDR3 protein is listed once, alongside the most common genes and DNA of its rows. The sample yields under 450,000 distinct CDR3 sequences; roughly 34% were counted once. The leading ten clones occupy about 13% of the sample. Read against the paper, the sample's treatment or condition label means: in vitro stimulation with specific CMV peptide epitopes to enrich CMV-specific T cells. The CDR3 runs 13 amino acids, cysteine and phenylalanine included. Here the CDR3 DNA is all that survives: 39 bases in frame from base 1. The germline V gene supplies CDR1 SNHLY and CDR2 FYNNEI. V lost 4 bases and J lost 1 base; the stretch between them is 7 bases long. This clonotype was picked up a small number of times. This clone's antigen is unknown. No base qualities exist here, and no much larger clone lies one base off it.

This receptor chain uses TRBV2 and TRBJ2-5; possibly the D gene is TRBD1, per 5 matching bases. The sample consisted of cultured PBMCs, taken from culture after CMV antigen stimulation. The receptor was isolated from a human donor in good health (CMV status not recorded). Some clones in this sample may be carry-over from other donors' samples. The sequenced DNA is TGTGCCAGCAGTGTTGGGGCCCAAGAGACCCAGTACTTC. Its protein is CASSVGAQETQYF.